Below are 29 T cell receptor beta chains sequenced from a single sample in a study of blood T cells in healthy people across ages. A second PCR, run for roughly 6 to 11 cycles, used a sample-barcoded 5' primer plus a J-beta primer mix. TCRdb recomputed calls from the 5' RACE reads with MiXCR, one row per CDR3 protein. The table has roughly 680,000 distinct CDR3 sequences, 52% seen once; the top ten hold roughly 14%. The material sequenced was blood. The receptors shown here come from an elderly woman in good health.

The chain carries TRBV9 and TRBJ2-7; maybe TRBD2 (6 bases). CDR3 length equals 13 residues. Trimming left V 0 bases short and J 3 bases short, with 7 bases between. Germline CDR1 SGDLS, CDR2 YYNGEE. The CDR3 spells CASSVGGDYEQYF. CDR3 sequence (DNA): TGTGCCAGCAGCGTAGGGGGGGACTACGAGCAGTACTTC. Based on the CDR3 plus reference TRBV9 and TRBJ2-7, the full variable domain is DSGVTQTPKHLITATGQRVTLRCSPRSGDLSVYWYQQSLDQGLQFLIQYYNGEERAKGNILERFSAQQFPDLHSELNLSSLELGDSALYFCASSVGGDYEQYFGPGTRLTVT.

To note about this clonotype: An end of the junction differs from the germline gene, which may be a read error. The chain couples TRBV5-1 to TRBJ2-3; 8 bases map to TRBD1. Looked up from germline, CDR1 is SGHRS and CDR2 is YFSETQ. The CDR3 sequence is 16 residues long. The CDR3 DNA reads TGCGCCAGCAGCTTGAGGGGACAGGATAGCACAGATGCGCAGTATTTT. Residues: CASSLRGQDSTDAQYF. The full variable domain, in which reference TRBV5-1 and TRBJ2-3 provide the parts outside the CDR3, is KAGVTQTPRYLIKTRGQQVTLSCSPISGHRSVSWYQQTPGQGLQFLFEYFSETQRNKGNFPGRFSGRQFSNSRSEMNVSTLELGDSALYLCASSLRGQDSTDAQYFGPGTRLTVL.

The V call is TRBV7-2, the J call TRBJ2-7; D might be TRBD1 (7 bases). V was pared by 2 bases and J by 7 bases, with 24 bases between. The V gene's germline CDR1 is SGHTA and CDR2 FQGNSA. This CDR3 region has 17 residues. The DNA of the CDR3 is TGTGCCAGCAGCTTAACCCTTCAGGGGGACTCCTACAATGAGCAGTACTTC. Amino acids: CASSLTLQGDSYNEQYF.

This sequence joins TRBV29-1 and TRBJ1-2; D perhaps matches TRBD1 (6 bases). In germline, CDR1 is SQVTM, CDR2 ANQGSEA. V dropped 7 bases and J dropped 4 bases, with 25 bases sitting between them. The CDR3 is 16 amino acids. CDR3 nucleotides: TGCAGCGACCTTGGGACACTTGGGGACCCGGGCTATGGCTACACCTTC. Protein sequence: CSDLGTLGDPGYGYTF. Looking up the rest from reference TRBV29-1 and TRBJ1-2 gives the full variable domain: SAVISQKPSRDICQRGTSLTIQCQVDSQVTMMFWYRQQPGQSLTLIATANQGSEATYESGFVIDKFPISRPNLTFSTLTVSNMSPEDSSIYLCSDLGTLGDPGYGYTFGSGTRLTVV.

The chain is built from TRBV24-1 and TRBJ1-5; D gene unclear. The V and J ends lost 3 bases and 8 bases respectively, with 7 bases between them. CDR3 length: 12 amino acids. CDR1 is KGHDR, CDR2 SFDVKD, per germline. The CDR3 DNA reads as TGTGCCACCAGTGATACGGGGAAGCCCCAGCATTTT. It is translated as CATSDTGKPQHF.

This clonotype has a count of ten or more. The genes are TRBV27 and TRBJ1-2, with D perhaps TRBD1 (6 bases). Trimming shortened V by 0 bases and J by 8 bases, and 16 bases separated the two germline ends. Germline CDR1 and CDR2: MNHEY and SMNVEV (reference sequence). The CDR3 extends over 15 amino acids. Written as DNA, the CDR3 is TGTGCCAGCAGTTTATCCCCAGGGGCAGGAGGGGGCTACACCTTC. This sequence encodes CASSLSPGAGGGYTF.

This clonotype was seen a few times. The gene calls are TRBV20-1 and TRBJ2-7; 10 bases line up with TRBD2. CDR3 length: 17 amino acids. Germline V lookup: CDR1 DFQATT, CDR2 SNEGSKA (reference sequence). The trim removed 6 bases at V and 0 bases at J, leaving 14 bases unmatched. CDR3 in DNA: TGCAGTGCAAAGCACTCAGCGGGAGGGCCCATCTCCTACGAGCAGTACTTC. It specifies CSAKHSAGGPISYEQYF.

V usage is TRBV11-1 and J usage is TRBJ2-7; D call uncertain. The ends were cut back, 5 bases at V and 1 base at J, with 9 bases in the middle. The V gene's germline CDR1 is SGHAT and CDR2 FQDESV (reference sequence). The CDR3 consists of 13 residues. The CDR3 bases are TGTGCCAGCAGCCGTCCAGTTTCCTACGAGCAGTACTTC. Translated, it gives CASSRPVSYEQYF.

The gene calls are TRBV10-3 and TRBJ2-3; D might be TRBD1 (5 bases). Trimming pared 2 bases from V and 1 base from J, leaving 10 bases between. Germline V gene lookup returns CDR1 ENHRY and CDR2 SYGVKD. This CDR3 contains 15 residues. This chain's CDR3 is CAISEGQGGTDTQYF. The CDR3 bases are TGTGCCATCAGTGAGGGGCAGGGCGGCACAGATACGCAGTATTTT.

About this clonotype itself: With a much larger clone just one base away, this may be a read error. The CDR3 DNA reads as TGTGCCAGCGGCTTATCCGGGGACTCCTACAATGAGCAGTTCTTC. It translates to CASGLSGDSYNEQFF. This chain connects TRBV7-8 to TRBJ2-1; perhaps TRBD2 as D (5 bases). CDR1 and CDR2 (germline): SGHVS, FQNEAQ. This CDR3 spans 15 amino acids.

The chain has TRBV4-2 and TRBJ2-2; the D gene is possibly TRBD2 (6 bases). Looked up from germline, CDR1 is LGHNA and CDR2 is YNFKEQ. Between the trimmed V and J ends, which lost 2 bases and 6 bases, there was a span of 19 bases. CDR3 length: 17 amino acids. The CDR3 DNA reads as TGTGCCAGCAGCCAATCGCCTAGCGTGAGTTTCGCCGGGGAGCTGTTTTTT. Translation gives CASSQSPSVSFAGELFF.

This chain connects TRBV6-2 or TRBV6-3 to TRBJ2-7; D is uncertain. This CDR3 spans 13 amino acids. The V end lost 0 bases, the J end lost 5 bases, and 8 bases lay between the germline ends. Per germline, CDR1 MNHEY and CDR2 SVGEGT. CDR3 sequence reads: CASSYSPRDEQYF. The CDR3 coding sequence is TGTGCCAGCAGTTACTCGCCTAGGGACGAGCAGTACTTC.

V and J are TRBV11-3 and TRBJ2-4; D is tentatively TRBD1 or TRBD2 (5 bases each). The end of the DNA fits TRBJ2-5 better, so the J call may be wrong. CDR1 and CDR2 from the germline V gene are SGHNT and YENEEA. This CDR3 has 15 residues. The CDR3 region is CASSCGGDLLETQYF. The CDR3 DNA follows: TGTGCCAGCAGCTGTGGGGGTGACCTACTGGAGACCCAGTACTTC.

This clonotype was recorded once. In DNA form, the CDR3 reads TGCAGCGCGGAGAGCACTGAAGCTTTCTTT. As protein: CSAESTEAFF. The V gene is TRBV29-1, the J gene TRBJ1-1; D is unresolved. This CDR3 comprises 10 residues. V lost 7 bases and J lost 4, with 7 bases in between. CDR1 is SQVTM, CDR2 ANQGSEA, per germline.

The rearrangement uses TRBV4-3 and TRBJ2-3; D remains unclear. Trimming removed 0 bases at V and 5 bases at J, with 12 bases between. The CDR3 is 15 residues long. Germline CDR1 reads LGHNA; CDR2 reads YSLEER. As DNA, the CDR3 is TGCGCCAGCAGCCAAGAGGGCAAGGGCGGAGATACGCAGTATTTT. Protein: CASSQEGKGGDTQYF.

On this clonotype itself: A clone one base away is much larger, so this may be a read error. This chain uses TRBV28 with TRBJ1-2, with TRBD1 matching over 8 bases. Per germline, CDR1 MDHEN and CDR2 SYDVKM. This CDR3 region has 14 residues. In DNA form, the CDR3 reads TGTGCCGGCAGTCGGACAGGGCCAGAGCCTGGCTACACCTTC. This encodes CAGSRTGPEPGYTF.

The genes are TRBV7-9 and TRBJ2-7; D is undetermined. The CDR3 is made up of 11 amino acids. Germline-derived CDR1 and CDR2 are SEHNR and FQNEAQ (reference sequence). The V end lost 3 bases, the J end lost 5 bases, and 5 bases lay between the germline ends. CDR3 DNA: TGTGCCAGCAGCTTCATCAACGAGCAGTACTTC. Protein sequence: CASSFINEQYF.

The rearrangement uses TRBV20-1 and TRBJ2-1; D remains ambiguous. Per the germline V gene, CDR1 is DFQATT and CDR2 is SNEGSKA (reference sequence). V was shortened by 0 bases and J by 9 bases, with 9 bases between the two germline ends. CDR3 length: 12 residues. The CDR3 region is CSARDPTPEQFF. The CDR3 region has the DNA TGCAGTGCTAGAGATCCGACCCCTGAGCAGTTCTTC.

In DNA, the CDR3 is TGCAGCGCCGTTCGACAGGGGGCGAACTACGAGCAGTACTTC. Its protein product is CSAVRQGANYEQYF. The chain recombines TRBV29-1 with TRBJ2-7; the match to TRBD1 covers 10 bases. Germline V CDR1 and CDR2: SQVTM, ANQGSEA. The ends lost 7 bases at V and 3 bases at J; junction bases unmatched: 9. The CDR3 consists of 14 residues.

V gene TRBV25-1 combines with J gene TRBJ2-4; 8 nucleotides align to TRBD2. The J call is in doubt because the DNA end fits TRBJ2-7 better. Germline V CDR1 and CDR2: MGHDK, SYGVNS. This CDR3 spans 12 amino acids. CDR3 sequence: CASNGGADEQYF. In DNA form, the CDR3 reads TGTGCCAGCAACGGGGGGGCGGACGAGCAGTACTTC.

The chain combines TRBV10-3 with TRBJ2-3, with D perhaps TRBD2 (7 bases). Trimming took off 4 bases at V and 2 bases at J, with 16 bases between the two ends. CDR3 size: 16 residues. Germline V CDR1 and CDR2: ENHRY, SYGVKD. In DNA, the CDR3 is TGTGCCATCAGTGGAGGGGGGGGGTCGACCACAGATACGCAGTATTTT. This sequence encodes CAISGGGGSTTDTQYF.

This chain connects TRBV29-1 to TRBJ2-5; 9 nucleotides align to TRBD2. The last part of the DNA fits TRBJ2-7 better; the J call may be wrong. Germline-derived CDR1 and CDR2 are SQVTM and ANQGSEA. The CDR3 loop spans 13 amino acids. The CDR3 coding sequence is TGCAGCGTTGCTGGACTAGCGAAGTACGAGCAGTACTTC. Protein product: CSVAGLAKYEQYF.

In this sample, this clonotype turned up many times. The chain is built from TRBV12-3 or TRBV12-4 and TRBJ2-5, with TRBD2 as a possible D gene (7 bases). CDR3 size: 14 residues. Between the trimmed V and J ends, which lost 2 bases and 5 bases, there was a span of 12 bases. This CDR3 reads CASSLLQGGETQYF. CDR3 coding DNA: TGTGCCAGCAGTTTACTACAGGGAGGGGAGACCCAGTACTTC.

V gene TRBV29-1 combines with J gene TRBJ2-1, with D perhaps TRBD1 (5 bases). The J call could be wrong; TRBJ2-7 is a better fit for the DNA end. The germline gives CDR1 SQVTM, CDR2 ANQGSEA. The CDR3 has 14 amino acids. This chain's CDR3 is CSVGGRLPYNEQYF. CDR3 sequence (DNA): TGCAGCGTTGGGGGCAGGCTCCCCTACAATGAGCAGTACTTC.

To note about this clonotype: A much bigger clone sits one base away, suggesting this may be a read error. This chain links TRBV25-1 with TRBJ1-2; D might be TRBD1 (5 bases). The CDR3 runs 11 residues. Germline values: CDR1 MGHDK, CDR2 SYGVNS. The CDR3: CAGSRGDGYTF. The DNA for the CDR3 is TGTGCCGGCAGTAGGGGAGATGGCTACACCTTC.

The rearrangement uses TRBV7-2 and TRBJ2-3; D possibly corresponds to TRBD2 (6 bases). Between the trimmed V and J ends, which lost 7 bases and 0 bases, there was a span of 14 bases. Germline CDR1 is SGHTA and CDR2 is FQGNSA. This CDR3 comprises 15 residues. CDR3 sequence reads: CASNFRGSSTDTQYF. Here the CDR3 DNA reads TGTGCCAGCAATTTTCGGGGGTCTAGCACAGATACGCAGTATTTT.

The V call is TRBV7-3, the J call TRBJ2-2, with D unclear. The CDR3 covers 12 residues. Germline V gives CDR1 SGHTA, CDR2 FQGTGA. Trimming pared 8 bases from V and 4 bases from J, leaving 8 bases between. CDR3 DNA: TGTGCCAGCGGTAGTGTCACCGGGGAGCTGTTTTTT. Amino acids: CASGSVTGELFF. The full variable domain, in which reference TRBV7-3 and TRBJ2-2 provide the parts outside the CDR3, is GAGVSQTPSNKVTEKGKYVELRCDPISGHTALYWYRQSLGQGPEFLIYFQGTGAADDSGLPNDRFFAVRPEGSVSTLKIQRTERGDSAVYLCASGSVTGELFFGEGSRLTVL.

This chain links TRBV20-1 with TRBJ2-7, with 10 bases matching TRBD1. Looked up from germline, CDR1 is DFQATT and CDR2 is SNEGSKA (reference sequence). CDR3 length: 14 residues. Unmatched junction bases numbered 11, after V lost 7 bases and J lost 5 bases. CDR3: CSVKTGTGEDEQYF. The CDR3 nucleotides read TGCAGTGTAAAAACCGGGACAGGGGAGGACGAGCAGTACTTC.

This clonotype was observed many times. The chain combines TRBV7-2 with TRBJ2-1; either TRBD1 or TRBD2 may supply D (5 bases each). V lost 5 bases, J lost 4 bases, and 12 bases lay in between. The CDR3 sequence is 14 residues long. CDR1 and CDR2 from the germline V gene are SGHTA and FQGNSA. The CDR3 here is CASSRSREYNEQFF. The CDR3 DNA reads TGTGCCAGCAGCCGCTCCAGGGAGTACAATGAGCAGTTCTTC.